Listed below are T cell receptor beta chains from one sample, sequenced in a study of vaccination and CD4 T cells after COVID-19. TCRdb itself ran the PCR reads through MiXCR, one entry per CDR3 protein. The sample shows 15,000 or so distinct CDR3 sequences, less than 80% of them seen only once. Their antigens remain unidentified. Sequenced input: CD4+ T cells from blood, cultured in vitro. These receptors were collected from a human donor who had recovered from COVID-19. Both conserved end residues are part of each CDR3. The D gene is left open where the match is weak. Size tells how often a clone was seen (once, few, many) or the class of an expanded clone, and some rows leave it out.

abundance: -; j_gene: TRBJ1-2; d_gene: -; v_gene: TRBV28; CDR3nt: TGTGCCAGCAATAAGGAGGCGGGGACCTATGGCTACACCTTC; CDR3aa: CASNKEAGTYGYTF
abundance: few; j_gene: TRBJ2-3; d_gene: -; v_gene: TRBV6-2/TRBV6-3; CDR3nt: TGTGCCAGCAGTGCGGGCTGGGAGCACACAGATACGCAGTATTTT; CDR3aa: CASSAGWEHTDTQYF
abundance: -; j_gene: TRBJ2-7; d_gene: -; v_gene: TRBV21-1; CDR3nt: TGTGCCAGCAGCAAAGAGGGGATAGGGTCCTACGAGCAGTACTTC; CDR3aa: CASSKEGIGSYEQYF
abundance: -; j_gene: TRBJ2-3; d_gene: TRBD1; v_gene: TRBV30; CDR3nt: TGTGCCTGGAGTATCTACCGGGGGACAGGGACAGATACGCAGTATTTT; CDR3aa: CAWSIYRGTGTDTQYF
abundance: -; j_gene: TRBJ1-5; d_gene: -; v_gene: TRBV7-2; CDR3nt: TGTGCCAGCAGCCTAGTAATAAATCAGCCCCAGCATTTT; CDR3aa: CASSLVINQPQHF
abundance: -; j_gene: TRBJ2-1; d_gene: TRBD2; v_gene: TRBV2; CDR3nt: TGTGCCAGCAGGGCGACTAGCGGCAATGAGCAGTTCTTC; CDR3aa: CASRATSGNEQFF
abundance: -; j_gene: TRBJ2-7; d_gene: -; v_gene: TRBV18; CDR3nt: TGTGCCAGCAACCAGGGTGGCGAGCAGTACTTC; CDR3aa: CASNQGGEQYF
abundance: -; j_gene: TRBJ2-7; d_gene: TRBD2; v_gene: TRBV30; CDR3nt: TGTGCCTGGGCCCCAGTAGCGGGGTACGAGCAGTACTTC; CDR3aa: CAWAPVAGYEQYF
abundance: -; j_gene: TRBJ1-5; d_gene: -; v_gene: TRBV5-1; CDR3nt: TGCGCCAGCAGCCTGGGGGCAGGGCCCAATCAGCCCCAGCATTTT; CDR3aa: CASSLGAGPNQPQHF
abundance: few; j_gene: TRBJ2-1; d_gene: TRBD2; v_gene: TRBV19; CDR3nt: TGTGCCAGTAACGAGGGACTAGCGGGAAGCGATGAGCAGTTCTTC; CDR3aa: CASNEGLAGSDEQFF
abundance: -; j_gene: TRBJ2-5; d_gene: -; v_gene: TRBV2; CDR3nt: TGTGCCAGCAGTGGAGAGGGGGAGACCCAGTACTTC; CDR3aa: CASSGEGETQYF
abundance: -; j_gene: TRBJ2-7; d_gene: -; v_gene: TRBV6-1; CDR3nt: TGTGCCAGCCGACCGACAGACCCCTACGAGCAGTACTTC; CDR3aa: CASRPTDPYEQYF
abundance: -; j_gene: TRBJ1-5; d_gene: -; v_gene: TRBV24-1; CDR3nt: TGTGCCACCAGTGATTCCCGACGACAGAGCAATCAGCCCCAGCATTTT; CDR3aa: CATSDSRRQSNQPQHF
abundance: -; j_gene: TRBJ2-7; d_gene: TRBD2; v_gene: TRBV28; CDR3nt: TGTGCCAGCAGTTTGACTAGCGGGCGACTGGGACCCCAGTACTTC; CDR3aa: CASSLTSGRLGPQYF
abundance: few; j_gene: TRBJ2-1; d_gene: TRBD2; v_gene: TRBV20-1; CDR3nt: TGCAGTGCTAGAGATCCCTCTCTAGCGGGAGGTAGGGGTAATGAGCAGTTCTTC; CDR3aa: CSARDPSLAGGRGNEQFF
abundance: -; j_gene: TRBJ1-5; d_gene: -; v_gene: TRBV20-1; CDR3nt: TGCAGTGCTAGAGGGACAGCCTGGCGGCATCAGCCCCAGCATTTT; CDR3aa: CSARGTAWRHQPQHF
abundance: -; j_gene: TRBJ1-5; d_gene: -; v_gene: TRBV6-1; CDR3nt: TGTGCCAGCAGTCGGGGCAGCAACACCCTCGACGATCAGCCCCAGCATTTT; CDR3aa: CASSRGSNTLDDQPQHF
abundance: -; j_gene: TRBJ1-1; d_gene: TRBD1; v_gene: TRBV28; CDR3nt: TGTGCCAGCAGTGCGACAGGGGGCGCTCACACTGAAGCTTTCTTT; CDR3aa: CASSATGGAHTEAFF
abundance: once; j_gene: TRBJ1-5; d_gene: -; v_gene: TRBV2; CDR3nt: TGTGCCAGCAGTGAACAGGGACCCAATCAGCCCCAGCATTTT; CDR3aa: CASSEQGPNQPQHF
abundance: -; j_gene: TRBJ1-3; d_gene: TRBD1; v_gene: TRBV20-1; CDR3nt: TGCAGTGCTAGAGAAGGGACAGGCTTTGGAAACACCATATATTTT; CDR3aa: CSAREGTGFGNTIYF
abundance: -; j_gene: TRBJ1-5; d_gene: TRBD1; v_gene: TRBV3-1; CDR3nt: TGTGCCAGCAGCAGGGACAGGGGAAATCAGCCCCAGCATTTT; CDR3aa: CASSRDRGNQPQHF
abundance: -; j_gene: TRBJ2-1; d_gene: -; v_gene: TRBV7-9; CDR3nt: TGTGCCAGCAGCTTAGCTATAGGGCAGAGCTCCTACAATGAGCAGTTCTTC; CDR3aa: CASSLAIGQSSYNEQFF
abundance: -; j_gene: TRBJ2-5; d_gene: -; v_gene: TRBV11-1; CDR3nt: TGTGCCAGCAGCCCCCGTGGGGGTAGAAGGGCCCAAGAGACCCAGTACTTC; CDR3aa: CASSPRGGRRAQETQYF
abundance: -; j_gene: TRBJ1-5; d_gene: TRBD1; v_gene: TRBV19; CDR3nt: TGTGCCAGTAGTTCCAGGGGGAGGAGCAATCAGCCCCAGCATTTT; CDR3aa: CASSSRGRSNQPQHF
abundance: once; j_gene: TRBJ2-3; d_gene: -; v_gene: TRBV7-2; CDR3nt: TGTGCCAGCAGCTTAGACAGGGCAGATACGCAGTATTTT; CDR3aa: CASSLDRADTQYF
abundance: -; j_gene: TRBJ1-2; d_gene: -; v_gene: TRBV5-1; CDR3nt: TGCGCCAGCAGCTCGGTAGGGGATCCACTATATGGCTACACCTTC; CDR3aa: CASSSVGDPLYGYTF
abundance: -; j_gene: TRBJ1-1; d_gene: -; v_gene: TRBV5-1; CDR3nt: TGCGCCAGCAGCTTGGAACTAGGGTCTACCACTGAAGCTTTCTTT; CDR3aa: CASSLELGSTTEAFF
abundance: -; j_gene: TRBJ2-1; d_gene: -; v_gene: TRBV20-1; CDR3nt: TGCAGTGACCCGAGTAGCGGCGATGAGCAGTTCTTC; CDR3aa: CSDPSSGDEQFF
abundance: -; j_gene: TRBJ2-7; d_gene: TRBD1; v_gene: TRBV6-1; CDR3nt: TGTGCCAGCAGGACCGGGACAGCAAACTCCTACGAGCAGTACTTC; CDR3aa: CASRTGTANSYEQYF
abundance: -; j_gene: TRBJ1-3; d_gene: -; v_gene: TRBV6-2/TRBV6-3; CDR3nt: TGTGCCAGCAGTTACAGCTCTGGAAACACCATATATTTT; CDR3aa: CASSYSSGNTIYF
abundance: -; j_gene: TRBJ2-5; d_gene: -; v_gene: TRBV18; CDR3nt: TGTGCCAGCTCACCACCGTGGCAGTTGGATCGAGGAGAGACCCAGTACTTC; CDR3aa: CASSPPWQLDRGETQYF
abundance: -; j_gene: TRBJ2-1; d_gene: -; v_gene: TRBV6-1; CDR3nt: TGTGCCAGCAGTGTGGACGGCGGGACCTACAATGAGCAGTTCTTC; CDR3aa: CASSVDGGTYNEQFF
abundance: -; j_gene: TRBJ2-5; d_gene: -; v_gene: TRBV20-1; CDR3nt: TGCAGTGCTCCAGCCGCCGGGACAAATCAAGAGACCCAGTACTTC; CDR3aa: CSAPAAGTNQETQYF
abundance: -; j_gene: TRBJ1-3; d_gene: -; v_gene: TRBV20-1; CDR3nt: TGCAGTGCTGGGTCCATCTCTGGAAACACCATATATTTT; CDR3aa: CSAGSISGNTIYF
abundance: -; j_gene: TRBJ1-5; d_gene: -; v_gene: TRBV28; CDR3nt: TGTGCCAGCTGGGGGACGGAAGATCAGCCCCAGCATTTT; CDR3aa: CASWGTEDQPQHF